Shown below are 5 T cell receptor beta chains from a single sample sequenced in a study of human T cells and chemical hapten exposure. The sample's time point: pre-sensitization, week 0. The sample's treatment: therapeutic diphenylcyclopropenone sensitization with weekly scalp DPC. TCRdb reanalysed the RACE reads using MiXCR and keeps one entry per CDR3 protein. Of 180,000 or so distinct CDR3 sequences listed, approximately 31% are singletons. Sequenced material: whole blood, taken in connection with sensitization to the hapten diphenylcyclopropenone (DPC). The source is a young woman with alopecia areata. Some clones in this sample may be carry-over from other donors' samples.

The chain couples TRBV5-1 to TRBJ2-7; TRBD2 matches at 13 bases. The CDR3 has 16 residues. V was pared by 4 bases and J by 5 bases, with 9 bases of the junction left unmatched. CDR1 is SGHRS, CDR2 YFSETQ, per germline. CDR3: CASSLGTSGTGHEQYF. CDR3 bases: TGCGCCAGCAGCCTAGGGACTAGCGGGACCGGCCACGAGCAGTACTTC.

The V call is TRBV24-1, the J call TRBJ2-1; D could derive from TRBD1 or TRBD2 (6 bases each). The V end lost 10 bases, the J end lost 9 bases, and 18 bases lay between the germline ends. The CDR3 has 13 residues. Germline V lookup: CDR1 KGHDR, CDR2 SFDVKD. The CDR3 coding sequence is TGTGCCACTTCGAGTCCGGGGGCGGGTGAGCAGTTCTTC. This sequence encodes CATSSPGAGEQFF.

This sequence joins TRBV29-1 and TRBJ2-7; D tentatively fits TRBD1 or TRBD2 (5 bases each). Looked up from germline, CDR1 is SQVTM and CDR2 is ANQGSEA. The CDR3 consists of 13 residues. V was cut by 6 bases and J by 2 bases, with 14 bases left in between. This chain's CDR3 is CSVPLEGTYEQYF. The DNA of the CDR3 is TGCAGCGTCCCACTCGAGGGGACCTACGAGCAGTACTTC.

V and J are TRBV7-9 and TRBJ2-2; 7 nucleotides line up with TRBD2. Germline assignment: CDR1 SEHNR and CDR2 FQNEAQ (reference sequence). The J segment lost 3 bases and the V segment lost 5 bases, leaving 6 bases of the junction unmatched. The CDR3 runs to 15 residues. In DNA, the CDR3 is TGTGCCAGCAGCACCCGGGACTACGACACCGGGGAGCTGTTTTTT. Translating gives CASSTRDYDTGELFF.

V and J are TRBV7-2 and TRBJ2-5; TRBD1 or TRBD2 may be the D gene (5 bases each). Germline assignment: CDR1 SGHTA and CDR2 FQGNSA. The germline V and J ends were trimmed by 5 bases and 0 bases, with 13 bases remaining between them. CDR3 length equals 15 residues. The CDR3 spells CASSRNEGNQETQYF. The CDR3 coding sequence is TGTGCCAGCAGCCGAAATGAGGGGAACCAAGAGACCCAGTACTTC.